The following is a T cell receptor beta chain sequence with its context. Germline CDR1 is WNHNN and CDR2 is SYGVQD (reference sequence). There are 15 residues in the CDR3. With 3 bases removed from V and 0 bases from J, the gap between germline ends came to 11 bases. This sample stems from a study of blood T cell repertoires in COVID-19. Study information: From the United States, Italy and Spain came samples of acute and convalescent COVID-19.

Sequencing was performed with immunoSEQ multiplex PCR; in TCRdb, only in-frame clones are kept and a portion is missing. There are a few hundred thousand clones in the sample; over 75% occur only once, and around 4% lies in the top ten. This clonotype originated in a young man who had recovered from COVID-19. The sample was PBMCs or T cells enriched from blood (not recorded which). The chain couples TRBV10-1 to TRBJ1-1; D unclear. In DNA, the CDR3 is TGCGCCAGCAGTGAAGGCAGGTACCTGAACACTGAAGCTTTCTTT. Translation: CASSEGRYLNTEAFF.